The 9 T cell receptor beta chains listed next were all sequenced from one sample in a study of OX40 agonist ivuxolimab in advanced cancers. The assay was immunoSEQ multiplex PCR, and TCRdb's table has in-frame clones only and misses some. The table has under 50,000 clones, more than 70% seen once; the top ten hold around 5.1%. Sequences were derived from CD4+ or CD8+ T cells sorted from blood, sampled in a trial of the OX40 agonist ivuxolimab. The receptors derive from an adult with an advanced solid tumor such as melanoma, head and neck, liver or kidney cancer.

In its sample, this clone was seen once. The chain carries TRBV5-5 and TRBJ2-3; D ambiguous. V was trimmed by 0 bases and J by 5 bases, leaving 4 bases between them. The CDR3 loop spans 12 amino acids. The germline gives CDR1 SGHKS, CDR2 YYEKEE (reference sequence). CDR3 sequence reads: CASSLDLDTQYF. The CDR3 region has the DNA TGTGCCAGCAGCTTGGACCTAGATACGCAGTATTTT. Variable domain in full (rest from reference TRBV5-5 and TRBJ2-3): DAGVTQSPTHLIKTRGQQVTLRCSPISGHKSVSWYQQVLGQGPQFIFQYYEKEERGRGNFPDRFSARQFPNYSSELNVNALLLGDSALYLCASSLDLDTQYFGPGTRLTVL.

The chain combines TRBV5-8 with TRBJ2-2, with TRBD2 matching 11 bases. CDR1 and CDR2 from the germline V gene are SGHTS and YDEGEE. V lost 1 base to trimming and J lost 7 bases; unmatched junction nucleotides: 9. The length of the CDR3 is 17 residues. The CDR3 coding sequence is TGTGCCAGCAGCTTGAGTGGCCTAGCGGGAGGCGGCGGGGAGCTGTTTTTT. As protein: CASSLSGLAGGGGELFF.

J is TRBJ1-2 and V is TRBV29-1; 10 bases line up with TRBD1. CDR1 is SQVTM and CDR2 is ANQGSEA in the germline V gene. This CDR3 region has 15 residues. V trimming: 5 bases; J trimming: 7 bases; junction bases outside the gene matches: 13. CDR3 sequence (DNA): TGCAGCGTTCCGGACCGACAGGGGGCGGCAGTTGGCTACACCTTC. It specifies CSVPDRQGAAVGYTF.

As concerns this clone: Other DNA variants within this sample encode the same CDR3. The CDR3: CASSPGQIRVNGHNEQFF. The CDR3 bases are TGTGCCAGCAGCCCCGGACAGATAAGGGTCAATGGGCACAATGAGCAGTTCTTC. The gene calls are TRBV7-8 and TRBJ2-1, with D possibly matching TRBD1 (6 bases). The CDR3 runs to 18 residues. With 5 bases removed from V and 5 bases from J, the gap between germline ends came to 25 bases. Looked up from germline, CDR1 is SGHVS and CDR2 is FQNEAQ.

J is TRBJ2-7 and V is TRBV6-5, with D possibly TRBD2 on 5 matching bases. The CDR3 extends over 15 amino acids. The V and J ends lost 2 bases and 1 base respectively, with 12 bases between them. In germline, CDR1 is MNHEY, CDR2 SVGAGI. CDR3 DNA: TGTGCCAGCAGTTACGCAGCTAGCAGATCCTACGAGCAGTACTTC. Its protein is CASSYAASRSYEQYF.

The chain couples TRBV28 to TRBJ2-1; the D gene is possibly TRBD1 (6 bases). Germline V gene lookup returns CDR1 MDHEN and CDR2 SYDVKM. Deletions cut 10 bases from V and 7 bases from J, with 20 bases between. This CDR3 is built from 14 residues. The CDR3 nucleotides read TGTGCCACCTTGGGGGCAGGAAGATGGAATGAGCAGTTCTTC. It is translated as CATLGAGRWNEQFF.

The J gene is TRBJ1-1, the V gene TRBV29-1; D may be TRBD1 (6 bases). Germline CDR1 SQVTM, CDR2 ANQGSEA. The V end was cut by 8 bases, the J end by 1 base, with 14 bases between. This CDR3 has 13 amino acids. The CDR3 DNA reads TGCAGCACAGGCGGGACAACGAACACTGAAGCTTTCTTT. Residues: CSTGGTTNTEAFF.

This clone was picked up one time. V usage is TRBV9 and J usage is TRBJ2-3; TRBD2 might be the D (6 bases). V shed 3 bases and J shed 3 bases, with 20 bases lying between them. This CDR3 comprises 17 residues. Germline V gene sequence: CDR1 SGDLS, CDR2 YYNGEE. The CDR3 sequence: CASSGSGRTGVTDTQYF. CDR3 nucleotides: TGTGCCAGCAGCGGGAGTGGGAGGACTGGGGTGACAGATACGCAGTATTTT.

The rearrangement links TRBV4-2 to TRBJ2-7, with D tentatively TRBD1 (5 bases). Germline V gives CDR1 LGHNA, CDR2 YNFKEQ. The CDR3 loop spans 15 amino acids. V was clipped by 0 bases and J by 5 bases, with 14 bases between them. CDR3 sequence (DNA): TGTGCCAGCAGCCAAGATCAAAGCAGGGCGGACGAGCAGTACTTC. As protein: CASSQDQSRADEQYF.